The clone carrying this T cell receptor (beta chain) was recorded many times. Its cognate antigen is unknown. TCRdb analysed the multiplex PCR reads with MiXCR anew, one entry per CDR3 protein. Here the sample spans 100,000 to 150,000 distinct CDR3 sequences, around 20% being singletons. Samples came from axillary lymph nodes draining the breast cancer. This entry is derived from a study of breast tumors, draining lymph nodes, adjacent tissues. V dropped 2 bases and J dropped 6 bases, with 11 bases sitting between them. Germline CDR1 reads SGHDN; CDR2 reads FVKESK. The CDR3 length is 13 residues. Points from the study as a whole: Most tumor T cells seemingly derive from lymph node, then expand in tumor. The lymph node origin of tumor T cells was framed as consistent with a hypothesis, not demonstrated. Tumors had less TCR diversity than lymph nodes, more than nontumor tissue.

Sequenced material: axillary lymph node tissue. The TCR sequence derives from a female donor with breast cancer. Some clones in this sample may be carry-over from other donors' samples. J is TRBJ2-7 and V is TRBV14; D gene uncertain. CDR3 in DNA: TGTGCCAGCAGCCAAATACCTGGTTTCGAGCAGTACTTC. Protein: CASSQIPGFEQYF.